This T cell receptor (beta chain) appears in the sequencing data of a study of blood T cell repertoires in COVID-19. Overall study context: COVID-19 samples collected from the United States, Italy and Spain covered acute and convalescent phases.

The CDR3 consists of 15 residues. Looked up from germline, CDR1 is SGHDN and CDR2 is FVKESK. V lost 2 bases to trimming and J lost 3 bases; unmatched junction nucleotides: 4. Authors' analysis steps: Reference gene primer amplification yielded estimated nucleated cell counts. The data were produced by immunoSEQ multiplex PCR, yet TCRdb's version contains in-frame clones alone and is incomplete. V and J calls plus clone size are reproduced from that table; the DNA served to infer D and trimming. The sample shows 12,000 to 15,000 clones, 83% of them seen only once. The rearrangement links TRBV14 to TRBJ2-7; 10 bases map to TRBD2. This receptor was obtained from a man in his forties or fifties with active or convalescent COVID-19. Source material: peripheral blood. CDR3 DNA sequence: TGTGCCAGCAGCCAACTAGCGGGGGTCGACTACGAGCAGTACTTC. It is translated as CASSQLAGVDYEQYF.